The TCR beta chain described here comes from a study of blood T cell repertoires in COVID-19. Whole-study context: From the United States, Italy and Spain came samples of acute and convalescent COVID-19.

Participants, about 18 to 95 years old, spanned fewer than 25 US areas. Authors' methods: The authors estimated nucleated cell counts from reference gene primer amplification. Profiled with immunoSEQ multiplex PCR; TCRdb holds only in-frame clones, not every one. V, J and clone size derive from that table, while D and trimming were established from the DNA sequence. The profile shows roughly 150,000 clones, 80% of them singletons. V was pared by 8 bases and J by 4 bases, with 7 bases of the junction left unmatched. The CDR3 runs to 13 residues. This sequence was found in a woman in her fifties or sixties who had recovered from COVID-19. Sequences were obtained from PBMCs or T cells enriched from blood (not recorded which). The chain has TRBV12-3 or TRBV12-4 and TRBJ1-2; TRBD1 matches 7 bases. The chain's CDR3 is CASRSSGGYGYTF. The DNA for the CDR3 is TGTGCCAGCCGCTCCTCAGGGGGCTATGGCTACACCTTC.